The 23 T cell receptor beta chains below come from one sample, sequenced in a study of regulatory T cells in long-lasting Graves disease. Time point given: newly diagnosed GD, antithyroid drugs for less than 3 months. PBMC-extracted RNA yielded the TCR library. With iRepertoire HTBI primers and Arm-PCR of CDR3 regions, TCR beta libraries were built. Using its own MiXCR run on the multiplex PCR reads, TCRdb lists one record per CDR3 protein. The sample consists of approximately 310,000 distinct CDR3 sequences, 15% to 20% of them appearing once. Sequences were derived from peripheral blood mononuclear cells (PBMCs), sampled at new diagnosis, from a patient treated with antithyroid drugs. The receptor source for this set is a female donor with Graves disease.

This sequence joins TRBV7-9 and TRBJ2-7; 9 positions match TRBD1. CDR1 and CDR2 from the germline V gene are SEHNR and FQNEAQ (reference sequence). CDR3 length equals 15 residues. After removal of 5 bases from V and 0 bases from J, the junction contained 5 bases not matched to a gene. CDR3 DNA: TGTGCCAGCAGCGCGGACAGGGGTTTCTCCTACGAGCAGTACTTC. Protein product: CASSADRGFSYEQYF.

This clonotype was seen repeatedly, ten times or more. The CDR3 DNA reads as TGTGCCACGTGGGCGGGGCGGAACACTGAAGCTTTCTTT. It specifies CATWAGRNTEAFF. The rearrangement uses TRBV10-3 and TRBJ1-1; possibly TRBD1 for D (5 bases). Trimming stripped 10 bases from V and 1 base from J, with 13 bases between. In germline, CDR1 is ENHRY, CDR2 SYGVKD. There are 13 residues in the CDR3.

This clonotype occurred many times. The rearrangement links TRBV24-1 to TRBJ2-1, with TRBD2 matching 12 bases. Germline V lookup: CDR1 KGHDR, CDR2 SFDVKD. J was trimmed by 2 bases and V by 3 bases; bases with no gene match: 4. The CDR3 runs 17 residues. The CDR3 sequence: CATSDPSSGRAYNEQFF. As DNA, the CDR3 is TGTGCCACCAGTGATCCCTCTAGCGGGAGGGCCTACAATGAGCAGTTCTTC.

This clonotype was recorded many times. This chain connects TRBV19 to TRBJ1-5; D is undetermined. CDR1 is LNHDA and CDR2 is SQIVND in the germline V gene (reference sequence). There are 15 residues in the CDR3. Trimming cost V 6 bases and J 0 bases, with 12 bases left between them. The CDR3 sequence: CASSSSDNSNQPQHF. For the CDR3, the DNA is TGTGCCAGTAGCTCTTCAGATAATAGCAATCAGCCCCAGCATTTT.

This clonotype was observed many times. The chain couples TRBV9 to TRBJ2-1; D is unclear. V lost 1 base to trimming and J lost 8 bases, with 4 bases between them. Per germline, CDR1 SGDLS and CDR2 YYNGEE. This CDR3 region has 11 residues. CDR3 nucleotide sequence: TGTGCCAGCAGCGTACAGGATGAGCAGTTCTTC. Encoded protein: CASSVQDEQFF. Supplemented by reference TRBV9 and TRBJ2-1, the full variable domain reads DSGVTQTPKHLITATGQRVTLRCSPRSGDLSVYWYQQSLDQGLQFLIQYYNGEERAKGNILERFSAQQFPDLHSELNLSSLELGDSALYFCASSVQDEQFFGPGTRLTVL.

This clonotype showed up many times. V gene TRBV28 combines with J gene TRBJ2-2; 11 bases align to TRBD2. Germline V lookup: CDR1 MDHEN, CDR2 SYDVKM. This CDR3 comprises 15 residues. V shed 8 bases, J shed 5 bases, and the junction held 7 bases outside the gene matches. CDR3 coding DNA: TGTGCCAGCGACAAGTCTAGCGGGAGGACCGGGGAGCTGTTTTTT. Protein sequence: CASDKSSGRTGELFF. Together with reference TRBV28 and TRBJ2-2, the CDR3 gives the full variable domain: DVKVTQSSRYLVKRTGEKVFLECVQDMDHENMFWYRQDPGLGLRLIYFSYDVKMKEKGDIPEGYSVSREKKERFSLILESASTNQTSMYLCASDKSSGRTGELFFGEGSRLTVL.

The chain employs TRBV20-1 and TRBJ2-3, with TRBD2 matching 9 bases. Germline V CDR1 and CDR2: DFQATT, SNEGSKA (reference sequence). CDR3 length: 16 residues. The V segment lost 3 bases and the J segment 0 bases; nucleotides outside the gene matches: 7. CDR3 in DNA: TGCAGTGCTAGTTCGGCTAGCGGGGTTAGCACAGATACGCAGTATTTT. Translating it yields CSASSASGVSTDTQYF.

This clonotype was recorded at least ten times. The chain has TRBV28 and TRBJ2-1, with 13 bases identical to TRBD2. J was trimmed by 12 bases and V by 4 bases; bases with no gene match: 12. The CDR3 totals 16 residues. Germline V CDR1 and CDR2: MDHEN, SYDVKM. CDR3 coding DNA: TGTGCCAGCAGTTCCTCCGGGACTAGCGGGGTCCAAGGGCAGTTCTTC. Its translation: CASSSSGTSGVQGQFF.

This clonotype was counted only a few times. The rearrangement joins TRBV7-9 to TRBJ1-4, with D possibly TRBD1 on 6 matching bases. Germline CDR1 and CDR2: SEHNR and FQNEAQ (reference sequence). This CDR3 comprises 16 residues. V was clipped by 5 bases and J by 5 bases, with 18 bases between them. The CDR3 sequence: CASSELRQADNEKLFF. CDR3 coding DNA: TGTGCCAGCAGCGAACTCCGACAGGCCGACAATGAAAAACTGTTTTTT.

Notes on this clonotype: A far larger clone is only one base removed, so a read error is likely. This rearrangement joins TRBV11-3 to TRBJ2-5; tentatively, D is TRBD2 (5 bases). In germline, CDR1 is SGHNT, CDR2 YENEEA. This CDR3 spans 12 amino acids. CDR3 DNA: TGTGCCAGCAGAGGGATGGGAGAGACCGAGTACTTC. Its protein is CASRGMGETEYF.

A few counts support this clonotype. A much larger clone lies one base from this, so it may be a read error. The chain couples TRBV7-8 to TRBJ2-7, with D possibly called TRBD1 or TRBD2 (6 bases each). Germline V gene data show CDR1 as SGHVS and CDR2 as FQNEAQ. The CDR3 spans 14 residues. V was trimmed by 4 bases and J by 6 bases, leaving 16 bases between them. CDR3 nucleotides: TGTGCCAGCAGCTGGTCGGGACACGGGAGCGAGCAGTACTTC. Protein sequence: CASSWSGHGSEQYF.

In its sample, this clonotype was seen many times. J is TRBJ2-5 and V is TRBV20-1; 7 positions agree with TRBD2. Germline CDR1 DFQATT, CDR2 SNEGSKA (reference sequence). This CDR3 comprises 15 residues. The ends lost 6 bases at V and 5 bases at J; junction bases unmatched: 15. The CDR3 sequence: CSAGSPASGYETQYF. The CDR3 region has the DNA TGCAGTGCAGGGAGCCCTGCTAGCGGTTACGAGACCCAGTACTTC.

This clonotype was seen at least ten times. The J gene is TRBJ1-2, the V gene TRBV6-2 or TRBV6-3; no firm D call. Germline CDR1 is MNHEY and CDR2 is SVGEGT. The CDR3 is made up of 12 amino acids. Trimming pared 3 bases from V and 7 bases from J, leaving 9 bases between. The CDR3 nucleotides are TGTGCCAGCAGTTATGGAGAAGGTGGCTACACCTTC. It is translated as CASSYGEGGYTF.

This clonotype appeared many times. The chain joins TRBV29-1 to TRBJ2-7; a weak D match, TRBD1 (6 bases). The V and J ends lost 4 bases and 2 bases respectively, with 9 bases between them. There are 12 residues in the CDR3. Looked up from germline, CDR1 is SQVTM and CDR2 is ANQGSEA. CDR3 DNA sequence: TGCAGCGTTGGTAAGGGGGCCTACGAGCAGTACTTC. It codes for CSVGKGAYEQYF.

There are many counts of this clonotype. The chain links TRBV6-1 to TRBJ1-5, with 7 bases that match TRBD1. This CDR3 region has 15 residues. Germline V gene data show CDR1 as MNHNS and CDR2 as SASEGT. V was clipped by 5 bases and J by 5 bases; unmatched bases: 9. CDR3 DNA sequence: TGTGCCAGCAGTCTTATAGGGGGCTCGGATCAGCCCCAGCATTTT. This sequence encodes CASSLIGGSDQPQHF.

This clonotype has only a few counts. This chain links TRBV5-1 with TRBJ2-7; no reliable D call. In germline, CDR1 is SGHRS, CDR2 YFSETQ. V was trimmed by 4 bases and J by 9 bases, leaving 14 bases between them. The CDR3 runs 12 residues. The CDR3 spells CASSPQGNPQYF. DNA for the CDR3: TGCGCCAGCAGCCCTCAAGGTAATCCGCAGTACTTC.

At least ten counts were recorded for this clonotype. V and J are TRBV20-1 and TRBJ2-7, with D unclear. CDR3 length: 15 amino acids. Between the trimmed V and J ends, which lost 0 bases and 0 bases, there was a span of 12 bases. Germline V CDR1 and CDR2: DFQATT, SNEGSKA (reference sequence). CDR3 DNA: TGCAGTGCTAGAGACCTCAGCAAGAGCTCCTACGAGCAGTACTTC. Its translation: CSARDLSKSSYEQYF.

This clonotype was seen ten or more times. This chain connects TRBV27 to TRBJ1-2, with TRBD1 matching 7 bases. Trimming took 5 bases from V and 4 from J; bases not matched to a gene: 10. Germline V CDR1 and CDR2: MNHEY, SMNVEV (reference sequence). This CDR3 is 15 amino acids long. The CDR3 here is CASSITPGQTYGYTF. The DNA for the CDR3 is TGTGCCAGCAGTATTACCCCGGGACAGACCTATGGCTACACCTTC.

The rearrangement links TRBV20-1 to TRBJ2-3, with 11 bases fitting TRBD2. Germline CDR1 reads DFQATT; CDR2 reads SNEGSKA (reference sequence). The CDR3 extends over 17 amino acids. With 6 bases clipped from V and 5 bases from J, the junction kept 16 bases outside the gene matches. The CDR3 DNA reads as TGCAGTGCAGGGGGATCCTTACGACTAGCGGGAAGAGATACGCAGTATTTT. Residues: CSAGGSLRLAGRDTQYF.

This clonotype came up many times. This chain connects TRBV20-1 to TRBJ1-2; a weak D match, TRBD1 (6 bases). V gave up 3 bases and J gave up 5 bases, with 16 bases separating them. CDR1 DFQATT and CDR2 SNEGSKA come from the germline V gene (reference sequence). The CDR3 extends over 14 amino acids. The CDR3 region is CSASRNDQGYGYTF. CDR3 DNA sequence: TGCAGTGCTAGCCGCAACGATCAGGGGTATGGCTACACCTTC.

The chain has TRBV30 and TRBJ2-2; tentative D call: TRBD2 (5 bases). Germline CDR1 and CDR2: GTSNPN and SVGIG (reference sequence). The ends were cut back, 8 bases at V and 5 bases at J, with 21 bases in the middle. The CDR3 has 15 amino acids. CDR3 bases: TGTGCCAGAAGGTCTAGCCGGAGCGATACCGGGGAGCTGTTTTTT. Protein product: CARRSSRSDTGELFF.

The rearrangement links TRBV2 to TRBJ2-7; 7 bases line up with TRBD2. Looked up from germline, CDR1 is SNHLY and CDR2 is FYNNEI. This CDR3 region has 15 residues. The V gene end was trimmed by 6 bases and the J gene end by 0 bases; junction bases not matched to a gene: 8. The CDR3 reads CASSSYRDYSYEQYF. Here the CDR3 DNA reads TGTGCCAGCAGCTCGTACCGGGACTACTCCTACGAGCAGTACTTC.

The V and J genes are TRBV19 and TRBJ2-7, with 15 bases that match TRBD2. Losses at the gene ends were 5 bases for V and 7 bases for J; bases not matched to a gene: 12. Germline V gene sequence: CDR1 LNHDA, CDR2 SQIVND (reference sequence). The CDR3 runs to 17 residues. CDR3 amino acids: CASSPLPGTSGRPEQYF. CDR3 sequence (DNA): TGTGCCAGTAGTCCACTCCCCGGGACTAGCGGGAGGCCGGAGCAGTACTTC.